The 8 T cell receptor beta chains given below trace back to one sample, sequenced in a study of cytomegalovirus exposure and HLA in healthy donors. Researchers ran the PCR with 60 Vbeta and 13 Jbeta primers. TCRdb keeps only in-frame clones here, not all; method: immunoSEQ multiplex PCR. The data contain around 140,000 clones, approximately 70% of them seen just once; the ten biggest clones take up 1.5% to 2%. The specimen sequenced was PBMCs. These TCRs come from a woman aged 18-29 years in good health and CMV-seronegative.

The CDR3 nucleotides read TGCGCCAGCAGCCAAGATCCACAGGGGATATATGGCTACACCTTC. Its protein product is CASSQDPQGIYGYTF. This chain links TRBV4-1 with TRBJ1-2; 7 bases align to TRBD1. The length of the CDR3 is 15 residues. V lost 0 bases and J lost 5; bases outside the gene matches: 6. Germline V lookup: CDR1 MGHRA, CDR2 YSYEKL.

This clone was observed a handful of times. The V call is TRBV28, the J call TRBJ2-2; maybe TRBD2 (5 bases). V shed 3 bases and J shed 7 bases, with 15 bases lying between them. There are 15 residues in the CDR3. Germline V CDR1 and CDR2: MDHEN, SYDVKM. The CDR3 DNA follows: TGTGCCAGCAGTTTGTCAGTCTCGGGAATCGGGGAGCTGTTTTTT. This sequence encodes CASSLSVSGIGELFF.

The V call is TRBV29-1, the J call TRBJ1-1; 11 bases fit TRBD1. With 4 bases clipped from V and 6 bases from J, the junction kept 10 bases outside the gene matches. The CDR3 extends over 15 amino acids. Germline CDR1 and CDR2: SQVTM and ANQGSEA. In DNA form, the CDR3 reads TGCAGCGTTGTGAGGTGGGACAGGGGGACCCCTGAAGCTTTCTTT. The encoded protein is CSVVRWDRGTPEAFF.

V is TRBV28 and J is TRBJ2-5; 10 bases align to TRBD1. The DNA end lines up better with TRBJ2-7; the J call may be wrong. Germline CDR1 and CDR2: MDHEN and SYDVKM. The CDR3 loop spans 14 amino acids. The CDR3 DNA reads as TGTGCCAGCAGTCCGGGGACAGGGGTGGGCGAGCAGTACTTC. The encoded protein is CASSPGTGVGEQYF.

The V call is TRBV10-3, the J call TRBJ2-7, with D maybe TRBD2 (5 bases). Trimming left V 6 bases short and J 1 base short, with 7 bases between. The V gene's germline CDR1 is ENHRY and CDR2 SYGVKD. This CDR3 spans 12 amino acids. The CDR3 nucleotides read TGTGCCATCAGCCGGGATTCCTACGAGCAGTACTTC. Translated: CAISRDSYEQYF.

The V and J genes are TRBV4-3 and TRBJ2-5; possible D gene TRBD1, 6 bases. Germline V CDR1 and CDR2: LGHNA, YSLEER. CDR3 length: 16 residues. Trimming removed 0 bases from V and 11 bases from J, with 22 bases in between. This CDR3 reads CASSQEPGQFLCEQYF. CDR3 nucleotide sequence: TGCGCCAGCAGCCAAGAACCCGGACAGTTTCTGTGTGAGCAGTACTTC.

This clone was recorded a few times. In the same sample, other DNA sequences code for this CDR3. The rearrangement joins TRBV15 to TRBJ2-5, with TRBD2 identical over 10 bases. Germline values: CDR1 LNHNV, CDR2 YYDKDF (reference sequence). The junction had 4 bases not matched to a gene; V was cut back by 1 base and J by 2 bases. CDR3 length: 16 amino acids. The CDR3 spells CATSRARTSGQETQYF. CDR3 DNA sequence: TGTGCCACCAGCAGAGCTAGGACTAGCGGTCAAGAGACCCAGTACTTC.

The CDR3 bases are TGTGCCAGCAGCGTAGCCCTGGCGACAGGGACCCTAGCAACTAATGAAAAACTGTTTTTT. Translation gives CASSVALATGTLATNEKLFF. The chain has TRBV9 and TRBJ1-4, with TRBD1 identical over 7 bases. Trimming took 0 bases from V and 0 from J; bases not matched to a gene: 14. There are 20 residues in the CDR3. Germline loops: CDR1 SGDLS, CDR2 YYNGEE.